The 5 T cell receptor beta chains below all came from one sample that was sequenced in a study of control samples from healthy donors and cancer patients (dated by TCRdb to the early 2020s). The method behind the library was the immunoSEQ multiplex PCR assay. TCRdb took this table from immuneACCESS and kept in-frame rearrangements with V and J called. Such tables lack part of the clones; where checked against another copy, unresolved V genes explain under half of the gap, and the rest is unexplained. This sample is represented by 70,000 to 95,000 clones; around 87% of them were singletons. About 18% of the sample goes to the ten largest clones. Sequenced: blood. These receptors originate from a man aged 50-60 years in good health.

The chain couples TRBV5-8 to TRBJ2-7; possibly TRBD1 or TRBD2 for D (5 bases each). The CDR3 covers 13 residues. V was cut by 3 bases and J by 6 bases, with 13 bases left in between. From germline, CDR1 is SGHTS and CDR2 YDEGEE. In DNA, the CDR3 is TGTGCCAGCAGCTGGGGGTTCGGCTCCGAGCAGTACGTC. It translates to CASSWGFGSEQYV.

The V call is TRBV2, the J call TRBJ2-7; TRBD2 agrees at 7 bases. Trimming cost V 6 bases and J 5 bases; bases outside gene matches: 13. The CDR3 has 15 amino acids. CDR1 and CDR2 from the germline V gene are SNHLY and FYNNEI. CDR3 bases: TGTGCCAGCAGCCAGCGGGACCGGCCGGGGAACGAGCAGTACTTC. Protein: CASSQRDRPGNEQYF.

The rearrangement uses TRBV7-9 and TRBJ1-4, with D perhaps matching TRBD1 (5 bases). The CDR3 has 14 residues. The germline V gene encodes CDR1 SEHNR and CDR2 FQNEAQ (reference sequence). V was trimmed by 7 bases and J by 4 bases, leaving 13 bases between them. CDR3 bases: TGTGCCAGCACCACGGCAGGGAATAATGAAAAACTGTTTTTT. This translates into CASTTAGNNEKLFF.

The J gene is TRBJ2-3, the V gene TRBV6-5; no clear D gene. Trimming cost V 8 bases and J 3 bases, with 12 bases left between them. CDR3 length: 13 amino acids. The germline V gene encodes CDR1 MNHEY and CDR2 SVGAGI. The CDR3 loop reads CASAKIGTDTQYF. The CDR3 bases are TGTGCCAGCGCAAAAATAGGAACAGATACGCAGTATTTT.

The V gene is TRBV19, the J gene TRBJ2-7, with D perhaps TRBD2 (7 bases). Germline-derived CDR1 and CDR2 are LNHDA and SQIVND (reference sequence). The CDR3 contains 15 residues. Trimming stripped 3 bases from V and 5 bases from J, with 17 bases between. The CDR3 reads CASSMWSGTFNEQYF. CDR3 DNA sequence: TGTGCCAGTAGTATGTGGAGCGGGACATTCAACGAGCAGTACTTC.